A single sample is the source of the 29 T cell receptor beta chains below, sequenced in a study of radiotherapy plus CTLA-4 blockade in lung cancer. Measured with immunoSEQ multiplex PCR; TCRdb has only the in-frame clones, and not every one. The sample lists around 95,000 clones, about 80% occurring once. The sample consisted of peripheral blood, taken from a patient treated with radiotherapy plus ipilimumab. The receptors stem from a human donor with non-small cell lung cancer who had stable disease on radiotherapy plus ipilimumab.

The CDR3 reads CASSLWVGTGNQPQHF. The CDR3 DNA reads as TGTGCCAGCAGCTTGTGGGTTGGGACCGGCAATCAGCCCCAGCATTTT. The chain couples TRBV5-6 to TRBJ1-5; tentatively, D is TRBD1 (5 bases). CDR3 length: 16 residues. Germline values: CDR1 SGHDT, CDR2 YYEEEE. Deletions cut 1 base from V and 2 bases from J, with 13 bases between.

The CDR3 spells CASSRDITGELFF. Here the CDR3 DNA reads TGTGCCAGCAGCCGTGACATCACCGGGGAGCTGTTTTTT. J is TRBJ2-2 and V is TRBV5-4, with D uncertain. The germline CDR1 and CDR2 sequences are SGHNT and YYREEE (reference sequence). The CDR3 covers 13 residues. The ends were cut back, 4 bases at V and 4 bases at J, with 8 bases in the middle. The variable domain in full, completed from reference TRBV5-4 and TRBJ2-2, reads ETGVTQSPTHLIKTRGQQVTLRCSSQSGHNTVSWYQQALGQGPQFIFQYYREEENGRGNFPPRFSGLQFPNYSSELNVNALELDDSALYLCASSRDITGELFFGEGSRLTVL.

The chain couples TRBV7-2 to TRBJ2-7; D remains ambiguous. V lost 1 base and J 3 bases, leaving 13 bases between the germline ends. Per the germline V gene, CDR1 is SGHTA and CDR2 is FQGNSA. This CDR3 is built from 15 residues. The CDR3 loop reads CASSLGAGQYYEQYF. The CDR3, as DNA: TGTGCCAGCAGCTTAGGGGCAGGTCAATACTACGAGCAGTACTTC.

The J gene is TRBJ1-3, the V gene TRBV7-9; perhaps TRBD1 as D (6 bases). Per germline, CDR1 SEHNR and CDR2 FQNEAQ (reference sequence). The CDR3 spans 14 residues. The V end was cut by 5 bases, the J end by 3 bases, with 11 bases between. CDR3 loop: CASSAGTSGNTIYF. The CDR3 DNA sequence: TGTGCCAGCAGCGCCGGGACAAGTGGAAACACCATATATTTT.

The CDR3 reads CASSLVGVDQPQHF. The CDR3 DNA follows: TGTGCCAGCAGCTTGGTCGGGGTTGATCAGCCCCAGCATTTT. This chain joins TRBV5-4 and TRBJ1-5; D unclear. The V gene's germline CDR1 is SGHNT and CDR2 YYREEE (reference sequence). The CDR3 loop spans 14 amino acids. Trimming removed 0 bases from V and 5 bases from J, with 9 bases in between.

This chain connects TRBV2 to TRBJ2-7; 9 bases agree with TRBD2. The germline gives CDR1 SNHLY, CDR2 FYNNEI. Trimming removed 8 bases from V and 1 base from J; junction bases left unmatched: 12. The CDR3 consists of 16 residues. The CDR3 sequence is CASGGGAGGLSYEQYF. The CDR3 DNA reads TGTGCCAGCGGAGGTGGAGCGGGGGGACTTTCCTACGAGCAGTACTTC.

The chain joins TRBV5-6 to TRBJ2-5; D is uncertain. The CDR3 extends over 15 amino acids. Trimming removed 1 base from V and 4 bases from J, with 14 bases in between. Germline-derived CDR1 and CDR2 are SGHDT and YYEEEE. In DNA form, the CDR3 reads TGTGCCAGCAGCTTGATGAATGCGGATGGAGAGACCCAGTACTTC. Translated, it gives CASSLMNADGETQYF.

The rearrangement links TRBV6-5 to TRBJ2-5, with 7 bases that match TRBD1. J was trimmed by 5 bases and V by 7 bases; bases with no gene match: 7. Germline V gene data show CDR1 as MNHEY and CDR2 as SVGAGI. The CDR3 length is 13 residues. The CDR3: CASKGQRSETQYF. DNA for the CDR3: TGTGCCAGCAAGGGACAGCGAAGTGAGACCCAGTACTTC.

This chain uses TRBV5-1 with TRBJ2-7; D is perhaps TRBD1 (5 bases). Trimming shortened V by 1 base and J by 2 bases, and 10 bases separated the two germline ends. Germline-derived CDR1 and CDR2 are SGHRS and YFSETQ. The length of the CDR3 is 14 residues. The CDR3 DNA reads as TGCGCCAGCAGCTTGAAAGGGGCCCCCTACGAGCAGTACTTC. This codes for CASSLKGAPYEQYF.

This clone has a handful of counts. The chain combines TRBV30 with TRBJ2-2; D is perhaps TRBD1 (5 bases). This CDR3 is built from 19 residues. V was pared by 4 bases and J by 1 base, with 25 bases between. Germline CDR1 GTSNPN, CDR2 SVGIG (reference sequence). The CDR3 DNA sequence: TGTGCCTGGAAGAGCCCCAGCATGGTTGGGGCTCTGAACACCGGGGAGCTGTTTTTT. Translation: CAWKSPSMVGALNTGELFF.

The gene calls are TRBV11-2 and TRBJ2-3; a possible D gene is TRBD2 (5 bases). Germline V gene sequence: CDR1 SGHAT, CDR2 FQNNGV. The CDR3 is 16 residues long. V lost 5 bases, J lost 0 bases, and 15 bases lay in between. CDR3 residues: CASSPEGRHSTDTQYF. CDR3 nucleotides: TGTGCCAGCAGCCCCGAGGGCAGACATAGCACAGATACGCAGTATTTT.

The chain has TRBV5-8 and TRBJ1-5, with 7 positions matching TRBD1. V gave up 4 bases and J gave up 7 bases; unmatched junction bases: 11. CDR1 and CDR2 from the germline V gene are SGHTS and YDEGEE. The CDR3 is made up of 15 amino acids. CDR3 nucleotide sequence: TGTGCCAGCAGCCCTGGACAGGTCATCGGGCAGCCCCAGCATTTT. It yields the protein CASSPGQVIGQPQHF.

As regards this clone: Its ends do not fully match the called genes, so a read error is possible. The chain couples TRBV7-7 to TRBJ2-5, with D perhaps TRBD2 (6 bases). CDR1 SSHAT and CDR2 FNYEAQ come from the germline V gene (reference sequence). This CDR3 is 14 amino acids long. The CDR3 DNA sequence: TGTGCTAGCAGCTTACAGGCGGCGGGGGAGACCCAGTACTTC. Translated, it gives CASSLQAAGETQYF.

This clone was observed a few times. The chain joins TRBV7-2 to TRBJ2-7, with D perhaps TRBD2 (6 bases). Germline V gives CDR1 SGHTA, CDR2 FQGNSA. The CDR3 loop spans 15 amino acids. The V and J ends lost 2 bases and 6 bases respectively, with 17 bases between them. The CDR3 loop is CASSLYEGVGGEQYF. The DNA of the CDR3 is TGTGCCAGCAGCTTATACGAGGGCGTCGGGGGCGAGCAGTACTTC. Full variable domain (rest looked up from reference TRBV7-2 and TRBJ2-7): GAGVSQSPSNKVTEKGKDVELRCDPISGHTALYWYRQSLGQGLEFLIYFQGNSAPDKSGLPSDRFSAERTGGSVSTLTIQRTQQEDSAVYLCASSLYEGVGGEQYFGPGTRLTVT.

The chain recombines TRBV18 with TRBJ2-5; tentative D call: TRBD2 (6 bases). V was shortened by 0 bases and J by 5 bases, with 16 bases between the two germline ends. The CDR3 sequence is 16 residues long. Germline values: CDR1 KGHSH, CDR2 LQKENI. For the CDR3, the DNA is TGTGCCAGCTCACCACCGATGGCGGGACGAGGGGAGACCCAGTACTTC. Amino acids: CASSPPMAGRGETQYF.

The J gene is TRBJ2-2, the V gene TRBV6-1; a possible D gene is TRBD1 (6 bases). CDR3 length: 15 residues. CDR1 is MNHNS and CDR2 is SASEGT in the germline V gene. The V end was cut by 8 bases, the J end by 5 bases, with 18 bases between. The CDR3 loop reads CASGGHGFTTGELFF. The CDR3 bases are TGTGCCAGCGGGGGCCACGGGTTCACAACCGGGGAGCTGTTTTTT.

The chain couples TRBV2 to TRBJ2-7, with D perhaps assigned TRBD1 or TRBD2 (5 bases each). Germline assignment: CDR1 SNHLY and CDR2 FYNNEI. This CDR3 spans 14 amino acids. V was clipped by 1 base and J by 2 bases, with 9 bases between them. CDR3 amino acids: CASSEGPGPYEQYF. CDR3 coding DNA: TGTGCCAGCAGTGAAGGGCCGGGGCCCTACGAGCAGTACTTC.

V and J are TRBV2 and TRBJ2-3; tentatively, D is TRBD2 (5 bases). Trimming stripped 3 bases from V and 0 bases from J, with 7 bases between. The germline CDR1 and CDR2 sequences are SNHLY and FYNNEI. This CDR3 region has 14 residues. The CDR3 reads CASSDGLSTDTQYF. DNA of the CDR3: TGTGCCAGCAGTGATGGACTGAGCACAGATACGCAGTATTTT.

This CDR3 is CASSQMRQETQYF. The CDR3 coding sequence is TGCGCCAGCAGCCAAATGCGCCAAGAGACCCAGTACTTC. This chain connects TRBV4-1 to TRBJ2-5; D gene unclear. The CDR3 has 13 amino acids. V lost 2 bases, J lost 1 base, and 5 bases lay in between. Germline assignment: CDR1 MGHRA and CDR2 YSYEKL.

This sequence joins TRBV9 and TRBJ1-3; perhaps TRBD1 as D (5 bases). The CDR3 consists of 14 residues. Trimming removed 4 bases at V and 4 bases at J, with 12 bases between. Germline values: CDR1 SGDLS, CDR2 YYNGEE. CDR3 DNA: TGTGCCAGCAGCCTCTCGGAGGGGGGAAACACCATATATTTT. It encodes CASSLSEGGNTIYF.

The CDR3 loop reads CASSPDRGYEQYF. In DNA form, the CDR3 reads TGTGCCAGCAGTCCGGACAGGGGCTACGAGCAGTACTTC. The J gene is TRBJ2-5, the V gene TRBV28; 9 bases are shared with TRBD1. Near its end, the DNA agrees better with TRBJ2-7, so the J call may be wrong. The CDR3 extends over 13 amino acids. In germline, CDR1 is MDHEN, CDR2 SYDVKM.

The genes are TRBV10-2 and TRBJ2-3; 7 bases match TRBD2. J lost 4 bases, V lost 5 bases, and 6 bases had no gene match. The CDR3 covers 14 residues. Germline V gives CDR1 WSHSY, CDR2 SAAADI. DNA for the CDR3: TGCGCCAGCAGTAGCGGGGTGGGCGCAGATACGCAGTATTTT. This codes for CASSSGVGADTQYF.

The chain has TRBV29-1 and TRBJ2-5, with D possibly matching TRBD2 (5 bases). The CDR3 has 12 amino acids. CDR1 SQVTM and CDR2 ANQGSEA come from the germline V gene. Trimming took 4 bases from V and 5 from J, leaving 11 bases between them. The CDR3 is CSVARALETQYF. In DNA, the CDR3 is TGCAGCGTTGCGAGGGCCCTGGAGACCCAGTACTTC.

The CDR3 loop is CASSFSPGLGAEAFF. Written as DNA, the CDR3 is TGTGCCAGCAGCTTTAGTCCAGGGTTGGGCGCTGAAGCTTTCTTT. The chain is built from TRBV7-3 and TRBJ1-1, with D possibly being TRBD1 (5 bases). Germline CDR1 SGHTA, CDR2 FQGTGA. V lost 3 bases, J lost 6 bases, and 17 bases lay in between. The CDR3 sequence is 15 residues long.

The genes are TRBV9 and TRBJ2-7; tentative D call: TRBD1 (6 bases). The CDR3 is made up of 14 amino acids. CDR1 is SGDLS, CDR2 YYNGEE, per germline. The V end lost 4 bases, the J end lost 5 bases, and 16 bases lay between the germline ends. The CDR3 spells CASSSRRSGDEQYF. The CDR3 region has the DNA TGTGCCAGCAGCAGTAGAAGGTCAGGGGACGAGCAGTACTTC.

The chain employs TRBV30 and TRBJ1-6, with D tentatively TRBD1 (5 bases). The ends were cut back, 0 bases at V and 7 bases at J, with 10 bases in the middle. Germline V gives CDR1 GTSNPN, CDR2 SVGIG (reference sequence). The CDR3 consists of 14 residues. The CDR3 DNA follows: TGTGCCTGGAGTGTAAAGGCAGGGAATTCACCCCTCCACTTT. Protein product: CAWSVKAGNSPLHF. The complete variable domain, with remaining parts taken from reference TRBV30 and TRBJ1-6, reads SQTIHQWPATLVQPVGSPLSLECTVEGTSNPNLYWYRQAAGRGLQLLFYSVGIGQISSEVPQNLSASRPQDRQFILSSKKLLLSDSGFYLCAWSVKAGNSPLHFGNGTRLTVT.

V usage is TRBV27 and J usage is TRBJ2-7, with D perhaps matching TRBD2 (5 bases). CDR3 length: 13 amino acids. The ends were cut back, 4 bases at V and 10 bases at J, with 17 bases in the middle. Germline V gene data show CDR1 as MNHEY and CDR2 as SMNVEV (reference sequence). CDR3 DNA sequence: TGTGCCAGCAGTTACCAGCGGCAGGCCCCCCAGTACTTC. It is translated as CASSYQRQAPQYF.

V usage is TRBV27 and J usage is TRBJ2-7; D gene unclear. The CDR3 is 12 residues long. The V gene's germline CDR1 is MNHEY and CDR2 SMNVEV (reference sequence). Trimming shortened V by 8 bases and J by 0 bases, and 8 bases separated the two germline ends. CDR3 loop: CASAQHSYEQYF. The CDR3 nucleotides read TGTGCCAGCGCCCAGCACTCCTACGAGCAGTACTTC.

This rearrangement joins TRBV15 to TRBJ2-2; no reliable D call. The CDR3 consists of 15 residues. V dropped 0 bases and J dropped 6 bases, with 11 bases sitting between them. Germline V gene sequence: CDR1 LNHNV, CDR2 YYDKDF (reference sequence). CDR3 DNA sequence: TGTGCCACCAGCAGAGAGTTGAGGAAGGCCGGGGAGCTGTTTTTT. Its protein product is CATSRELRKAGELFF.